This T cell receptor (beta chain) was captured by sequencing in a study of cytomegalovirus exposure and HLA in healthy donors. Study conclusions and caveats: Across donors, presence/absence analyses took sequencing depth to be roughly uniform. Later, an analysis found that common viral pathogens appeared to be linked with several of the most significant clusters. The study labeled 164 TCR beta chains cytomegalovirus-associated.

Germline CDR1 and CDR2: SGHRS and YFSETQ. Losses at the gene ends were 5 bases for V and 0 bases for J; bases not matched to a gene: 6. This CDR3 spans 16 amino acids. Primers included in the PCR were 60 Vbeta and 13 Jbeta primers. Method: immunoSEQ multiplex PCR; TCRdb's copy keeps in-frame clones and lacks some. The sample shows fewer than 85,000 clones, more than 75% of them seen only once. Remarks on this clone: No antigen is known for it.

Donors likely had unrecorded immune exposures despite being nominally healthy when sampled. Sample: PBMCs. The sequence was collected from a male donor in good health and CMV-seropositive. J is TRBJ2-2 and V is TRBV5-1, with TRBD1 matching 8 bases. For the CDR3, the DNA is TGCGCCAGCAGTGGGGGGACAGGCCCGAACACCGGGGAGCTGTTTTTT. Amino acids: CASSGGTGPNTGELFF.